This TCR beta chain was retrieved from a study of cytomegalovirus exposure and HLA in healthy donors. General study findings and limits: The study carried out a later analysis of TCR beta sequences. It associated 15,000 to 20,000 of them with specific HLA alleles at a false discovery rate of 0.05. A later analysis found common viral pathogens apparently linked to several of the most significant clusters.

The CDR3 extends over 14 amino acids. CDR1 and CDR2 (germline): GTSNPN, SVGIG (reference sequence). V dropped 2 bases and J dropped 6; count of bases not matched to a gene: 7. On this clone: Its antigen is unidentified.

Researchers ran the PCR with 60 Vbeta and 13 Jbeta primers. Produced via immunoSEQ multiplex PCR; TCRdb's table is partial and in-frame only. This repertoire shows approximately 210,000 clones, roughly 81% found once; its top ten account for 2% to 2.5%. This receptor was obtained from a woman in her 30s in good health and CMV-seropositive. The chain links TRBV30 to TRBJ2-1; TRBD2 matches at 7 bases. Material for sequencing was PBMCs. This chain's CDR3 is CAWSLTGLLNEQFF. Here the CDR3 DNA reads TGTGCCTGGAGTTTAACGGGACTACTCAATGAGCAGTTCTTC.